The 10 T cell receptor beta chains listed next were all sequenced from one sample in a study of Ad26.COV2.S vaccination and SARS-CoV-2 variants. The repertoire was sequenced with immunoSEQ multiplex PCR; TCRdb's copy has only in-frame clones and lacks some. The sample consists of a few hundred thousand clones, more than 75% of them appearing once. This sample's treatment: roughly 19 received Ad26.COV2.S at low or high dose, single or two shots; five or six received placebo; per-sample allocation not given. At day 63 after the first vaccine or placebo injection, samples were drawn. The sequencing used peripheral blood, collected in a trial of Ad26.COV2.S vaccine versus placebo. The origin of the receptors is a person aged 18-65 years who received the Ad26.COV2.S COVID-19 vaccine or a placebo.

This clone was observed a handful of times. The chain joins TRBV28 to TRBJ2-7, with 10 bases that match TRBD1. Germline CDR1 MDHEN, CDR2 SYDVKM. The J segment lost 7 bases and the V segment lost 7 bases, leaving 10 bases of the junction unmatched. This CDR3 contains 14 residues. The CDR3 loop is CASKLGGQGREQYF. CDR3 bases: TGTGCCAGCAAGTTAGGGGGACAGGGGCGTGAGCAGTACTTC.

CDR3 nucleotide sequence: TGTGCCAGCAGTGGAGCGGGGGGGCACACGCAGTATTTT. This sequence encodes CASSGAGGHTQYF. J is TRBJ2-3 and V is TRBV2; 10 bases agree with TRBD2. J gave up 9 bases and V 4 bases, and 4 bases lay outside the gene matches. CDR1 and CDR2 (germline): SNHLY, FYNNEI. The CDR3 is 13 amino acids.

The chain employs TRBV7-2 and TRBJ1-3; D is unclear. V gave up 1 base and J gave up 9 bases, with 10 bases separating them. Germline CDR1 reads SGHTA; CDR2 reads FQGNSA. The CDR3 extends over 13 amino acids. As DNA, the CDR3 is TGTGCCAGCAGCTTAGGGGTGAGGAGCACCATATATTTT. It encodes CASSLGVRSTIYF. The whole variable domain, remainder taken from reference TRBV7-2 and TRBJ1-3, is GAGVSQSPSNKVTEKGKDVELRCDPISGHTALYWYRQSLGQGLEFLIYFQGNSAPDKSGLPSDRFSAERTGGSVSTLTIQRTQQEDSAVYLCASSLGVRSTIYFGEGSWLTVV.

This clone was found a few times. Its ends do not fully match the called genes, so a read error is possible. CDR3 amino acids: CASSYSNNSPLHF. The CDR3 bases are TGTGCCAGCAGTTACTCCAATAATTCACCCCTCCACTTT. The rearrangement links TRBV6-5 to TRBJ1-6; unclear D gene. This CDR3 spans 13 amino acids. The germline gives CDR1 MNHEY, CDR2 SVGAGI.

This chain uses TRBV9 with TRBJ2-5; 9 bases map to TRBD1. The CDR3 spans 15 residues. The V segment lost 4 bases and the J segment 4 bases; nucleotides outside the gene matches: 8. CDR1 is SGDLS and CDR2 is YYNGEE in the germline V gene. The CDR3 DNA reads TGTGCCAGCAGCTCCCGGGACAGGGAATTAGAGACCCAGTACTTC. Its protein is CASSSRDRELETQYF.

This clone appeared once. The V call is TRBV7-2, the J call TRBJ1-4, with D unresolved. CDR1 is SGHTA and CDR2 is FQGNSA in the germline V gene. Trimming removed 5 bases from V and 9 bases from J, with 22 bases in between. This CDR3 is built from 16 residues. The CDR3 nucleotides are TGTGCCAGCAGCCAGCCCGGAGGACTGGGGATGAAAAAACTGTTTTTT. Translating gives CASSQPGGLGMKKLFF.

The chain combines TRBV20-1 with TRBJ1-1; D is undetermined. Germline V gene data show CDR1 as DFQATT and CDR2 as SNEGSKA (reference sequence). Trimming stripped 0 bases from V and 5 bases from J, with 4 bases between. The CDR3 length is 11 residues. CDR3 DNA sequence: TGCAGTGCTAGAGATTGGACTGAAGCTTTCTTT. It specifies CSARDWTEAFF.

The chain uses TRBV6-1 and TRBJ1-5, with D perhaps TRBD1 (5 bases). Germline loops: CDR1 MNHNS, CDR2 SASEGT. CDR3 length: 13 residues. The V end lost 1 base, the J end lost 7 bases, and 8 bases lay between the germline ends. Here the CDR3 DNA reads TGTGCCAGCAGTGAAGGCGGGGACCAGCCCCAGCATTTT. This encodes CASSEGGDQPQHF.

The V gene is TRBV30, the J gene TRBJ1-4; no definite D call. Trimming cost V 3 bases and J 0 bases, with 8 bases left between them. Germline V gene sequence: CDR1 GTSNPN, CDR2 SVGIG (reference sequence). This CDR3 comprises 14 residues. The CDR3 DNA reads TGTGCCTGGAGGGGATTTCCAACTAATGAAAAACTGTTTTTT. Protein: CAWRGFPTNEKLFF.

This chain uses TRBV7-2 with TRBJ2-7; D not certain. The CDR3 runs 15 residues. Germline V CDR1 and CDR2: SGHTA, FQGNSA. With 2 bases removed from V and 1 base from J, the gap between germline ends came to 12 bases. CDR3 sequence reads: CASSLSSLYSYEQYF. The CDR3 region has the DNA TGTGCCAGCAGCTTATCGTCATTGTATTCCTACGAGCAGTACTTC.